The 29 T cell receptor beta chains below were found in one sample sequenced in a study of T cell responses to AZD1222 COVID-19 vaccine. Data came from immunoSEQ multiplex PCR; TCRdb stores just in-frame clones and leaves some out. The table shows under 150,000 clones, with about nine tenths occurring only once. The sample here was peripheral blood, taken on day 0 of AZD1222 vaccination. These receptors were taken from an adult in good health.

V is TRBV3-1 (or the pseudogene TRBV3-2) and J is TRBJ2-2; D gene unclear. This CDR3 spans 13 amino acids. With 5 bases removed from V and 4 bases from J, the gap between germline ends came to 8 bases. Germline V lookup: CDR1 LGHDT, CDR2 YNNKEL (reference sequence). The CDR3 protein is CASSTMGTGELFF. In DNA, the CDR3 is TGTGCCAGCAGCACAATGGGCACCGGGGAGCTGTTTTTT.

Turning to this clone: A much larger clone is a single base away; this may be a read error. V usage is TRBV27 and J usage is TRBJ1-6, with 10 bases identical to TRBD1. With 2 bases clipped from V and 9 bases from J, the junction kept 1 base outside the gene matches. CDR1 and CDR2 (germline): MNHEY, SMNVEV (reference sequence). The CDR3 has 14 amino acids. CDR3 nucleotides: TGTGCCAGCAGTTTAGGACAGGGGGTTTCACCCCTCCACTTT. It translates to CASSLGQGVSPLHF.

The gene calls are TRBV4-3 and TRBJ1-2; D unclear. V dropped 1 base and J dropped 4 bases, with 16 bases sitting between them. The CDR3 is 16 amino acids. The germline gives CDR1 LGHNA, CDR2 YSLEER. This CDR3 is CASSQATTGGSYGYTF. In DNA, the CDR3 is TGCGCCAGCAGCCAAGCTACCACCGGCGGGAGCTATGGCTACACCTTC.

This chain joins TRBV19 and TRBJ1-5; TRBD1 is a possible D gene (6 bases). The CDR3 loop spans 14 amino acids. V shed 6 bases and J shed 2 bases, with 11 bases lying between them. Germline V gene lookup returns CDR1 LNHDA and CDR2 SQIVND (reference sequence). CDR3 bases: TGTGCCAGTAGCCGGGGGCAACGCAATCAGCCCCAGCATTTT. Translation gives CASSRGQRNQPQHF.

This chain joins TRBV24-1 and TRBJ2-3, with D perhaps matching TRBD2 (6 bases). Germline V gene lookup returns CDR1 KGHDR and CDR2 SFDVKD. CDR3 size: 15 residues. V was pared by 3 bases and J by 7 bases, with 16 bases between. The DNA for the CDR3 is TGTGCCACCAGTGATCCCCATGGAGGAGGGAATACGCAGTATTTT. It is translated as CATSDPHGGGNTQYF.

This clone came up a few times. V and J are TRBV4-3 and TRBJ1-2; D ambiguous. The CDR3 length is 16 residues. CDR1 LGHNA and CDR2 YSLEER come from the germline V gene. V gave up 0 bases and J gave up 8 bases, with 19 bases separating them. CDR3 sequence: CASSQDTAPGKKGYTF. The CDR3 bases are TGCGCCAGCAGCCAAGATACTGCTCCTGGGAAGAAGGGCTACACCTTC.

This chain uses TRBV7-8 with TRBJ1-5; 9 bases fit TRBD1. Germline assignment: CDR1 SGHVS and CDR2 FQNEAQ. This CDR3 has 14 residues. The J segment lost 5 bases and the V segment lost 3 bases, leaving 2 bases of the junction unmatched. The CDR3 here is CASSFRDRDQPQHF. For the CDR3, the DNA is TGTGCCAGCAGCTTCCGGGACAGGGATCAGCCCCAGCATTTT.

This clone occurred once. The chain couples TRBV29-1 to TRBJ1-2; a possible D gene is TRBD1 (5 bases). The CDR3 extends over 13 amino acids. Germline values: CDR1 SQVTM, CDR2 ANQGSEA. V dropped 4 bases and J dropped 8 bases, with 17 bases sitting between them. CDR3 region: CSVGGGDRLGYTF. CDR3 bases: TGCAGCGTTGGTGGAGGGGATCGATTAGGCTACACCTTC.

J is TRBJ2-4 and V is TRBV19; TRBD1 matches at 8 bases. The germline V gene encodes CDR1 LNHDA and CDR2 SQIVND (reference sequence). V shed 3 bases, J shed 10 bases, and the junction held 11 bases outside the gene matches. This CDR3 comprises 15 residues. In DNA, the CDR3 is TGTGCCAGTAGTATCTCCCCTAGGACAGGGAATATTCAGTACTTC. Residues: CASSISPRTGNIQYF.

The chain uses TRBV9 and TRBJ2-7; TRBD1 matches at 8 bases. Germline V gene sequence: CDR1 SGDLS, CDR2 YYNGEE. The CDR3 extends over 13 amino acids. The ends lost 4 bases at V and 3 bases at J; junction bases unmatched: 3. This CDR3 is CASSSGQGYEQYF. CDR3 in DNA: TGTGCCAGCAGCTCCGGACAGGGCTACGAGCAGTACTTC. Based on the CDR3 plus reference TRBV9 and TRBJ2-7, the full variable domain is DSGVTQTPKHLITATGQRVTLRCSPRSGDLSVYWYQQSLDQGLQFLIQYYNGEERAKGNILERFSAQQFPDLHSELNLSSLELGDSALYFCASSSGQGYEQYFGPGTRLTVT.

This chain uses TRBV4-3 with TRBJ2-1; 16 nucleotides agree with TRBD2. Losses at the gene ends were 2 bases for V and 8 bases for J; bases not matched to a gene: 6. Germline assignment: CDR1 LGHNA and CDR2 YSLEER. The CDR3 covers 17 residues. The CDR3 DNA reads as TGCGCCAGCAGCCAAACCCCGGGACTAGCGGGGGGGGATGAGCAGTTCTTC. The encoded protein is CASSQTPGLAGGDEQFF.

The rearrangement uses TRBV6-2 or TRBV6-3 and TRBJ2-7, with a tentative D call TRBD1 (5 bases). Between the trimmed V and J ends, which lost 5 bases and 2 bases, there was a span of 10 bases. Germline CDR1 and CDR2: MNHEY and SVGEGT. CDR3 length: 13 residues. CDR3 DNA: TGTGCCAGCAGTCAGACAGACACCTACGAGCAGTACTTC. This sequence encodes CASSQTDTYEQYF.

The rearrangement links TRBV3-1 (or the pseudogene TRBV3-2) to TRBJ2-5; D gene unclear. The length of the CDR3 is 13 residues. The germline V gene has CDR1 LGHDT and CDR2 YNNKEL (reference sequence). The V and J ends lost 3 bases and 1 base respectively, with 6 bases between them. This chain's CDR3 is CASSQTLQETQYF. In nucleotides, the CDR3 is TGTGCCAGCAGCCAGACGCTCCAAGAGACCCAGTACTTC.

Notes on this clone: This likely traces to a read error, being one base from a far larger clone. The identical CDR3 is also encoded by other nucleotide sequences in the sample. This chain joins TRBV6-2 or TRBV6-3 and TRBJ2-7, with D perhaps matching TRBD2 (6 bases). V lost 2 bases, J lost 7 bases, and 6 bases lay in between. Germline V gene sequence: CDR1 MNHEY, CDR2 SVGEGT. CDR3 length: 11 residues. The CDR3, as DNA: TGTGCCAGCAGTTACGGGGGGGAGCAGTACTTC. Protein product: CASSYGGEQYF.

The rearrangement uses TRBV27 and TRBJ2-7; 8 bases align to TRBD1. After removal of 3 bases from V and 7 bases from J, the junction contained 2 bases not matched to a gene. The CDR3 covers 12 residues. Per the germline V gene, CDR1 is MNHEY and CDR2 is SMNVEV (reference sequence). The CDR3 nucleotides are TGTGCCAGCAGTTTCAGGGGGCGGGAGCAGTACTTC. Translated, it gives CASSFRGREQYF.

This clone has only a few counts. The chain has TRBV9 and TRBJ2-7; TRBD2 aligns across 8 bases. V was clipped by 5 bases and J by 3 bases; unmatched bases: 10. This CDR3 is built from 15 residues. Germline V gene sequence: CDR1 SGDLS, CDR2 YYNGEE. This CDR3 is CASSLLLAGNYEQYF. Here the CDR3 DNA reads TGTGCCAGCAGTCTCCTCTTAGCGGGGAACTACGAGCAGTACTTC.

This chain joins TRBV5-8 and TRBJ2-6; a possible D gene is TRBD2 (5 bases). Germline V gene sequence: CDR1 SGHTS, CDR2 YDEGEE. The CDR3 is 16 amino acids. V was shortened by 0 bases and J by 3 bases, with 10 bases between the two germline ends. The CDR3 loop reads CASSLGGIFGANVLTF. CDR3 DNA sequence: TGTGCCAGCAGCTTGGGAGGGATCTTTGGGGCCAACGTCCTGACTTTC.

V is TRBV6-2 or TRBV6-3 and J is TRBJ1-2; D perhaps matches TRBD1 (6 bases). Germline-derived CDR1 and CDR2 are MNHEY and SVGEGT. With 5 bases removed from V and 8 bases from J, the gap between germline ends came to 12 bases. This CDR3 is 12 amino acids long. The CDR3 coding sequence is TGTGCCAGCAGTGACCCAGGGGAAGGCTACACCTTC. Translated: CASSDPGEGYTF.

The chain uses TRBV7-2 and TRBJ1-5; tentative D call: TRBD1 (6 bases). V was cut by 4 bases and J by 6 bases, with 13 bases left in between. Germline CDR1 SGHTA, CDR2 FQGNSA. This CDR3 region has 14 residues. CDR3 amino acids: CASSSGGRAQPQHF. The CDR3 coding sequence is TGTGCCAGCAGCTCCGGGGGGCGGGCTCAGCCCCAGCATTTT.

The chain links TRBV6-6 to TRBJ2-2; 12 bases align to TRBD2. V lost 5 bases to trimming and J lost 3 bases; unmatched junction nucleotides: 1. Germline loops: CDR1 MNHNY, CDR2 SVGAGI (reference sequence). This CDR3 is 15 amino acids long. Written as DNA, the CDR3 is TGTGCCAGCAGTGGACTAGCGGGGTACACCGGGGAGCTGTTTTTT. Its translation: CASSGLAGYTGELFF.

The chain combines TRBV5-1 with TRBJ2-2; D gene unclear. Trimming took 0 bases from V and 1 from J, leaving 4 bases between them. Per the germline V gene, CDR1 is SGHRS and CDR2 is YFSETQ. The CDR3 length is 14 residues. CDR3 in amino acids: CASSLAVNTGELFF. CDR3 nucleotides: TGCGCCAGCAGCTTGGCCGTGAACACCGGGGAGCTGTTTTTT.

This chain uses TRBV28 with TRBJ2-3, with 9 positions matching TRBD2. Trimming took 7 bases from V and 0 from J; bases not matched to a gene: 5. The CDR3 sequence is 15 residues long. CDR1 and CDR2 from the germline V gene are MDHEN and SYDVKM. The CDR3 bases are TGTGCCAGCACCCAAGCGGGGGGTAGCACAGATACGCAGTATTTT. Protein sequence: CASTQAGGSTDTQYF.

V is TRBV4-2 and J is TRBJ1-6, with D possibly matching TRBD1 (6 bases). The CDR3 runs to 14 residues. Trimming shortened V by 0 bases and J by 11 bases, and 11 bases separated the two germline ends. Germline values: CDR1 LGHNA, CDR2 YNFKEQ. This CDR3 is CASSQDRGHTPLHF. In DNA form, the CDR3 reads TGTGCCAGCAGCCAAGATCGGGGACACACACCCCTCCACTTT.

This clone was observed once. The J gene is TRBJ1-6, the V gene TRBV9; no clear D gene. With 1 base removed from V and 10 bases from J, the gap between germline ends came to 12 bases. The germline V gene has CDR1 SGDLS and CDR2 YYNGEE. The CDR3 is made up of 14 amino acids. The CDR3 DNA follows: TGTGCCAGCAGCGTAACCGGGGATGGGTCACCCCTCCACTTT. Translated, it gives CASSVTGDGSPLHF. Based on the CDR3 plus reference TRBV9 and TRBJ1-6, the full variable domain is DSGVTQTPKHLITATGQRVTLRCSPRSGDLSVYWYQQSLDQGLQFLIQYYNGEERAKGNILERFSAQQFPDLHSELNLSSLELGDSALYFCASSVTGDGSPLHFGNGTRLTVT.

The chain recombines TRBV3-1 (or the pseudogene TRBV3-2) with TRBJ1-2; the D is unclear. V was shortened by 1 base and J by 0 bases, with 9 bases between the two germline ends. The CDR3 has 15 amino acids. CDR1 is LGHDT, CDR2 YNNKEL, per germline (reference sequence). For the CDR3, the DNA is TGTGCCAGCAGCCAAGGTCCTGAAGCTAACTATGGCTACACCTTC. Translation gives CASSQGPEANYGYTF.

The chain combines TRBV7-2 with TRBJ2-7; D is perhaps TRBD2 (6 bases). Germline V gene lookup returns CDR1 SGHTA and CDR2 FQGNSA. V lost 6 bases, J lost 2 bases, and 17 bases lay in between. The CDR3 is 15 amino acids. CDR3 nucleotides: TGTGCCAGCAGGTTTGGAGGGGCCCAAACCTACGAGCAGTACTTC. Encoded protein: CASRFGGAQTYEQYF.

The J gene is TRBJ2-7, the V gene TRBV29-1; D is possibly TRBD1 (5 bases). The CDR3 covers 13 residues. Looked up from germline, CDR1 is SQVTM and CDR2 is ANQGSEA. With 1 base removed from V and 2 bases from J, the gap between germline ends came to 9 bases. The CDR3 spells CSVEGTPTYEQYF. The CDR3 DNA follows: TGCAGCGTTGAAGGGACACCAACCTACGAGCAGTACTTC.

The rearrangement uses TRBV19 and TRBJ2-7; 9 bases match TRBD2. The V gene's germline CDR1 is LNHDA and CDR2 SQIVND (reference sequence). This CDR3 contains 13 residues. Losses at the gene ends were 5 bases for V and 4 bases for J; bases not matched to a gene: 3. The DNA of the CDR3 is TGTGCCAGTAGTGCGACTAGCGGTTACGAGCAGTACTTC. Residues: CASSATSGYEQYF.

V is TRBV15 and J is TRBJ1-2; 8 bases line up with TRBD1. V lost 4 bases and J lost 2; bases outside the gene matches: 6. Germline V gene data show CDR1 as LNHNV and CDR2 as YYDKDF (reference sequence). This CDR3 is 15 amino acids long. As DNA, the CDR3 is TGTGCCACCAGCAACGCCGGGACAGGCAACTATGGCTACACCTTC. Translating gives CATSNAGTGNYGYTF.